This record looks at one T cell receptor (beta chain) sequence and its context. This record belongs to a study of OX40 agonist ivuxolimab in advanced cancers. Study details: Ivuxolimab was administered intravenously to patients at 0.01 to 10 mg/kg every 2 weeks.

Repertoires were generated with immunoSEQ multiplex PCR, while TCRdb's copy carries only in-frame clones and drops some. The repertoire holds 60,000 to 75,000 clones, with 65% to 85% as singletons. V was clipped by 0 bases and J by 0 bases; unmatched bases: 4. This CDR3 has 16 residues. CDR1 LNHDA and CDR2 SQIVND come from the germline V gene (reference sequence). Sample: CD4+ or CD8+ T cells sorted from blood, taken in a trial of the OX40 agonist ivuxolimab. The chain is built from TRBV19 and TRBJ1-1; 7 bases align to TRBD1. This clonotype was sampled from an adult with an advanced solid tumor such as melanoma, head and neck, liver or kidney cancer. This CDR3 is CASSIDATGVNTEAFF. CDR3 bases: TGTGCCAGTAGTATAGATGCCACAGGGGTGAACACTGAAGCTTTCTTT.